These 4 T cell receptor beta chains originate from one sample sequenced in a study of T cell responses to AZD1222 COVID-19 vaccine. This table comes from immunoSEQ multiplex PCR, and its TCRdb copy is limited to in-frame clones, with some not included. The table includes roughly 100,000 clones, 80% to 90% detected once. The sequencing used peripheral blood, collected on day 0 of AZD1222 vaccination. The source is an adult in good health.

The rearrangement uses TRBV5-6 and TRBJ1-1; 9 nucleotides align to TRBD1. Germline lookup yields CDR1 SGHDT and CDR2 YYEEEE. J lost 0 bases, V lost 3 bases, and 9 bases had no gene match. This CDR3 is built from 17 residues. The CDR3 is CASSSLGTGKMNTEAFF. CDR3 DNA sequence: TGTGCCAGCAGCTCCCTAGGGACAGGGAAGATGAACACTGAAGCTTTCTTT.

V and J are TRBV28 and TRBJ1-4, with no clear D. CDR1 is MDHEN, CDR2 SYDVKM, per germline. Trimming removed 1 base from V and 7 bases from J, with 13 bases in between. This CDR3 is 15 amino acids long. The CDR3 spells CASSLYRDSGEKLFF. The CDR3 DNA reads TGTGCCAGCAGTTTATATCGGGATAGTGGTGAAAAACTGTTTTTT.

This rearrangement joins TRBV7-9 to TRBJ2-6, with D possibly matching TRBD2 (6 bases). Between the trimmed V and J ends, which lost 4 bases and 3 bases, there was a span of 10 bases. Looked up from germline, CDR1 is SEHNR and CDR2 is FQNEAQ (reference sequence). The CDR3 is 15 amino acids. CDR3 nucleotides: TGTGCCAGCAGCTCGTCGGGAGATGGGGCCAACGTCCTGACTTTC. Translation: CASSSSGDGANVLTF.

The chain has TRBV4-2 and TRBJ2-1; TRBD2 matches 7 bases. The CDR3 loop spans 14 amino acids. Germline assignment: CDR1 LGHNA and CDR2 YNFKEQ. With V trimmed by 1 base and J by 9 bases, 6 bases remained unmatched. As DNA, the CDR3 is TGTGCCAGCAGCCAAGGAACTAGCGAAGGTGAGCAGTTCTTC. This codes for CASSQGTSEGEQFF.